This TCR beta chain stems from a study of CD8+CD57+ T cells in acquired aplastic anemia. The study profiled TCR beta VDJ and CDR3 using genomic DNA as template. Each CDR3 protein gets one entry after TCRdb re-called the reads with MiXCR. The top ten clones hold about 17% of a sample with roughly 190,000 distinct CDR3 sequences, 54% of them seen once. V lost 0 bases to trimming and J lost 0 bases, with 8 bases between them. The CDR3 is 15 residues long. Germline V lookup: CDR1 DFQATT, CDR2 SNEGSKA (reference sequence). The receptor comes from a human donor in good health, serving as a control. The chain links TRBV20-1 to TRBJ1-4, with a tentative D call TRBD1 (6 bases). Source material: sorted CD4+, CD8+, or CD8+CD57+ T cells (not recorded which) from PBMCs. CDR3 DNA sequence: TGCAGTGCTAGAGAAACAGGGTCAACTAATGAAAAACTGTTTTTT. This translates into CSARETGSTNEKLFF.